This T cell receptor beta chain was sequenced in a study of blood T cell repertoires in COVID-19. This CDR3 region has 14 residues. Trimming at V came to 3 bases and at J to 8 bases, leaving 4 bases not matched to a gene. The germline V gene encodes CDR1 LNHDA and CDR2 SQIVND (reference sequence). The table came from immunoSEQ multiplex PCR; TCRdb's copy has only in-frame clones and leaves some out. The data hold roughly 230,000 clones, with 70% to 90% observed a single time. Sequenced sample: peripheral blood. This receptor was identified in a man aged 40-49 years with acute or convalescent COVID-19. This sequence joins TRBV19 and TRBJ1-4; 9 positions match TRBD1. The CDR3 region has the DNA TGTGCCAGTAGTATTTGGACAGGGGAGGAAAAACTGTTTTTT. Translation gives CASSIWTGEEKLFF.